What follows are 20 T cell receptor beta chains derived from one specimen sequenced in a study of tumor-infiltrating lymphocytes in primary liver carcinoma. The source of the blood RNA was unsorted whole blood, and germline DNA was extracted as well. From 450 to 600 ng total RNA, TCR beta cDNA was generated with a primer in the constant region. A slightly modified ARM-PCR protocol with three nested multiplex PCR rounds produced these TCR beta libraries. With TRBV1-TRBV30 forward primers and a C-beta reverse primer, the first two PCR rounds were run for nine to eleven cycles each. TCRdb used MiXCR to reprocess the multiplex PCR reads, holding one entry per CDR3 protein. Here the sample spans about 350,000 distinct CDR3 sequences, less than 65% being singletons. The sequencing input was peripheral blood. The receptors originated from a man between 40 and 49 years old with primary liver carcinoma and hepatitis B virus infection.

The V and J genes are TRBV11-2 and TRBJ2-7; D is uncertain. Germline V gene sequence: CDR1 SGHAT, CDR2 FQNNGV. This CDR3 has 14 amino acids. V lost 6 bases, J lost 2 bases, and 14 bases lay in between. The DNA of the CDR3 is TGTGCCAGCAGTCCAGGTCCGGTCCCCTACGAGCAGTACTTC. Residues: CASSPGPVPYEQYF. Based on the CDR3 plus reference TRBV11-2 and TRBJ2-7, the full variable domain is EAGVAQSPRYKIIEKRQSVAFWCNPISGHATLYWYQQILGQGPKLLIQFQNNGVVDDSQLPKDRFSAERLKGVDSTLKIQPAKLEDSAVYLCASSPGPVPYEQYFGPGTRLTVT.

This chain connects TRBV4-3 to TRBJ1-5; D uncertain. V was trimmed by 5 bases and J by 5 bases, leaving 16 bases between them. The CDR3 is made up of 15 amino acids. CDR1 and CDR2 (germline): LGHNA, YSLEER. The CDR3 reads CASSSVAYSYQPQHF. The CDR3 bases are TGCGCCAGCAGCAGTGTGGCGTATAGTTATCAGCCCCAGCATTTT.

The V call is TRBV6-1, the J call TRBJ1-1, with D unresolved. CDR3 length: 14 residues. The germline V gene has CDR1 MNHNS and CDR2 SASEGT. Trimming pared 6 bases from V and 4 bases from J, leaving 15 bases between. The CDR3 sequence is CASSTITQTTEAFF. The DNA for the CDR3 is TGTGCCAGCAGCACCATTACCCAGACCACTGAAGCTTTCTTT.

Comment on this clonotype: A read error is possible here, since a much larger clone lies one base away. This rearrangement joins TRBV6-2 or TRBV6-3 to TRBJ2-3, with D perhaps matching TRBD2 (6 bases). CDR3 size: 15 residues. Germline CDR1 is MNHEY and CDR2 is SVGEGT. The CDR3 DNA is TGTGTCAGCAGTAGACCCGGGACTTCCGGGGATACGCAGTATTTT. Translated: CVSSRPGTSGDTQYF.

In the case of this clonotype: One end of the junction is discordant with germline, which a read error may explain. The chain uses TRBV7-9 and TRBJ2-3; unclear D gene. The CDR3 extends over 16 amino acids. In germline, CDR1 is SEHNR, CDR2 FQNEAQ (reference sequence). CDR3 DNA: TGTGCCAGGAGCTCAAACCGGGTCCAGCGAATAGATACGCAATATTTT. It specifies CARSSNRVQRIDTQYF.

On this clonotype: A much larger clone lies a single base off, so this may be a read error. This chain connects TRBV6-5 to TRBJ2-5; TRBD2 matches at 7 bases. J gave up 5 bases and V 7 bases, and 19 bases lay outside the gene matches. Germline CDR1 MNHEY, CDR2 SVGAGI. The CDR3 consists of 17 residues. The CDR3 coding sequence is TGTGCCAGCATTCGATCCCTAGCGGAAGTCTGGGAGGAGACCCAGTACTTC. Translating it yields CASIRSLAEVWEETQYF.

In regard to this clonotype: One end of the junction fails to match germline, which may point to a read error. The V and J genes are TRBV6-6 and TRBJ1-5, with D perhaps matching TRBD1 (6 bases). CDR3 length: 15 amino acids. CDR1 and CDR2 (germline): MNHNY, SVGAGI (reference sequence). CDR3 sequence reads: CASSYLDRFNQSQHF. CDR3 in DNA: TGTGCCAGCAGTTATCTTGACAGGTTCAATCAGTCCCAGCATTTT.

A note on this clonotype: A much larger clone is a single base away; this may be a read error. The rearrangement links TRBV12-3 or TRBV12-4 to TRBJ2-3; 16 bases are a match to TRBD2. There are 19 residues in the CDR3. V lost 5 bases to trimming and J lost 2 bases; unmatched junction nucleotides: 10. CDR3 protein: CASSPGTSGRAFNTDTQYF. The DNA for the CDR3 is TGTGCCAGCAGTCCCGGGACTAGCGGGAGGGCCTTTAACACAGATACGCAGTATTTT.

Turning to this clonotype: One end of the junction varies from germline; a read error may be responsible. The genes are TRBV30 and TRBJ1-5; D gene uncertain. The CDR3 runs 15 residues. Germline values: CDR1 GTSNPN, CDR2 SVGIG (reference sequence). The DNA of the CDR3 is TGTGCCTGGAGTGTTGAAGGGCTTTATTCTCAGCCCCAGCACTTT. Amino acid sequence: CAWSVEGLYSQPQHF.

This chain links TRBV6-1 with TRBJ1-2; the D gene is possibly TRBD1 (6 bases). Germline loops: CDR1 MNHNS, CDR2 SASEGT. V was pared by 4 bases and J by 7 bases, with 13 bases between. This CDR3 region has 13 residues. The CDR3 is CASSGTAPGGYTF. The CDR3 DNA is TGTGCCAGCAGTGGGACAGCCCCAGGTGGCTACACCTTC.

Comments on this clonotype: A much larger clone differs by one base, so this may be a read error. The genes are TRBV6-5 and TRBJ1-2; no clear D gene. The length of the CDR3 is 12 residues. Germline values: CDR1 MNHEY, CDR2 SVGAGI. The CDR3 spells CVSSYLDGGFHF. CDR3 sequence (DNA): TGTGTCAGCAGTTACTTGGACGGCGGGTTCCACTTC.

This chain joins TRBV30 and TRBJ1-4, with 8 bases lining up with TRBD1. CDR3 length: 15 residues. Germline CDR1 GTSNPN, CDR2 SVGIG (reference sequence). V lost 0 bases, J lost 5 bases, and 5 bases stayed unmatched. The CDR3: CAWSVSGQGNEKLFF. DNA for the CDR3: TGTGCCTGGAGTGTCTCCGGACAGGGAAATGAAAAACTGTTTTTT.

Comment on this clonotype: A much larger clonotype is one base distant, so this may be a read error. As the CDR3 is not closed by the conserved phenylalanine or tryptophan, this likely results from a read error. The gene calls are TRBV12-3 or TRBV12-4 and TRBJ2-1, with 14 positions matching TRBD2. The CDR3 is 18 amino acids. The J segment lost 0 bases and the V segment lost 7 bases, leaving 8 bases of the junction unmatched. The CDR3 reads CASIVGLAGVNSYNEQFL. For the CDR3, the DNA is TGTGCCAGCATAGTGGGACTAGCGGGAGTAAACTCCTACAATGAGCAGTTCTTA.

Of note for this clonotype: Mismatch with germline at one junction end may stem from a read error. The rearrangement joins TRBV11-2 to TRBJ1-5, with TRBD1 matching 8 bases. The CDR3 covers 15 residues. The germline gives CDR1 SGHAT, CDR2 FQNNGV. The chain's CDR3 is CSSSHGTGFNQPQHF. The DNA for the CDR3 is TGTTCCAGTAGCCACGGGACAGGCTTTAATCAGCCCCAGCATTTT.

Remarks on this clonotype: This may be a read error, as it is one base from a much larger clone. The rearrangement links TRBV12-3 or TRBV12-4 to TRBJ2-7; D call uncertain. Trimming took 6 bases from V and 3 from J, leaving 15 bases between them. This CDR3 is 14 amino acids long. This CDR3 reads CASSTSNVYYEQYF. The DNA of the CDR3 is TGTGCCAGCAGCACAAGCAACGTGTACTACGAGCAGTACTTC.

This chain uses TRBV4-2 with TRBJ1-4, with 7 bases lining up with TRBD1. Germline V CDR1 and CDR2: LGHNA, YNFKEQ. This CDR3 contains 15 residues. The ends lost 5 bases at V and 5 bases at J; junction bases unmatched: 8. The CDR3 loop is CASSKSDRWNEKLFF. In nucleotides, the CDR3 is TGTGCCAGCAGCAAATCGGACAGGTGGAATGAAAAACTGTTTTTT.

The V gene is TRBV5-6, the J gene TRBJ2-7; D possibly corresponds to TRBD2 (6 bases). The CDR3 covers 13 residues. The germline V gene has CDR1 SGHDT and CDR2 YYEEEE. V was pared by 0 bases and J by 10 bases, with 14 bases between. The CDR3 DNA reads TGTGCCAGCAGCTTGGTTAAAGGGACTCCTCAGTACTTC. It codes for CASSLVKGTPQYF.

Of note for this clonotype: Possible read error: a much larger clone is one base away. The V and J genes are TRBV6-1 and TRBJ2-1; TRBD2 matches 9 bases. Germline V lookup: CDR1 MNHNS, CDR2 SASEGT. The CDR3 totals 18 residues. Unmatched junction bases numbered 18, after V lost 5 bases and J lost 7 bases. CDR3 nucleotides: TGTGCCAGCAGTACCGTAGGGGGCGGGGGGGGAATAGAAAATGAGCAGTTCTTC. It codes for CASSTVGGGGGIENEQFF.

This clonotype is medium-sized within its sample. Since no conserved phenylalanine or tryptophan closes the CDR3, a read error is the likely cause. No DNA is shown, since the ends of the CDR3 on it are uncertain; the CDR3 is the one TCRdb lists. The chain joins TRBV11-1 to TRBJ1-2; TRBD1, the D gene given by the table, was not confirmed from the DNA. The V gene's germline CDR1 is SGHAT and CDR2 FQDESV (reference sequence). The CDR3 adds up to 12 amino acids, both ends counted. The CDR3 here is CASSLGTGRTEV.

The chain joins TRBV6-1 to TRBJ1-1; TRBD1 is a possible D gene (6 bases). The CDR3 contains 16 residues. Germline CDR1 and CDR2: MNHNS and SASEGT. V was pared by 0 bases and J by 0 bases, with 11 bases between. This chain's CDR3 is CASSEAGGFMNTEAFF. The DNA of the CDR3 is TGTGCCAGCAGTGAAGCCGGGGGCTTTATGAACACTGAAGCTTTCTTT.